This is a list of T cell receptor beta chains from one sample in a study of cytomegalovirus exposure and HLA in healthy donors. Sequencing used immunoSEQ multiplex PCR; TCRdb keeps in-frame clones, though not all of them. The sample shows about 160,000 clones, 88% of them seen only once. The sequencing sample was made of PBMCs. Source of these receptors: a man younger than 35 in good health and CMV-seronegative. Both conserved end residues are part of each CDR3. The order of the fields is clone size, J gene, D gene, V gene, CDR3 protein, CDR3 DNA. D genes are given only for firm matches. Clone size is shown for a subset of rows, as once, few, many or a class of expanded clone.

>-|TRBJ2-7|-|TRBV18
CASSPGGQSYEQYF
TGTGCCAGCTCACCGGGGGGGCAGTCCTACGAGCAGTACTTC
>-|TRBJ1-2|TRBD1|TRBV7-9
CASSPGQGVDGYTF
TGTGCCAGCAGCCCGGGACAGGGAGTCGATGGCTACACCTTC
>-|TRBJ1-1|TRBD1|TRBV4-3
CASSQDSGQGRTEAFF
TGCGCCAGCAGCCAAGATTCGGGACAGGGAAGGACTGAAGCTTTCTTT
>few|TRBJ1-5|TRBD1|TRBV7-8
CASSLETGGFSQPQHF
TGTGCCAGCAGCTTAGAGACAGGGGGTTTTAGTCAGCCCCAGCATTTT
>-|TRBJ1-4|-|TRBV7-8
CASSFGQGSNEKLFF
TGTGCCAGCAGCTTCGGGCAGGGATCCAATGAAAAACTGTTTTTT
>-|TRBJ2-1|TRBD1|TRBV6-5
CASKDRDSLWNEQFF
TGTGCCAGCAAGGACCGGGACAGCTTATGGAATGAGCAGTTCTTC
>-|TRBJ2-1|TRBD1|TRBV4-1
CASSQIPAGTGSLDEQFF
TGCGCCAGCAGCCAAATACCAGCAGGGACAGGATCGTTGGATGAGCAGTTCTTC
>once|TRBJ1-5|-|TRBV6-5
CASSYGLNQPQHF
TGTGCCAGCAGTTACGGGCTCAATCAGCCCCAGCATTTT
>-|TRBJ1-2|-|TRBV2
CASSKGGVSNYGYTF
TGTGCCAGCAGTAAGGGCGGGGTCTCTAACTATGGCTACACCTTC
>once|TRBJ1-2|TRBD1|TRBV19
CASSNPGQGVGGYTF
TGTGCCAGTAGTAATCCGGGACAGGGGGTAGGAGGCTACACCTTC
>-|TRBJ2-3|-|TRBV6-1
CASSGTVSDTQYF
TGTGCCAGCAGTGGAACAGTCTCAGATACGCAGTATTTT
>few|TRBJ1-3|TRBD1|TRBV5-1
CASSQTGGWDTIYF
TGCGCCAGCAGCCAGACAGGGGGCTGGGACACCATATATTTT
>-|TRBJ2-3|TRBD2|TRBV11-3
CASSLLAGDAYTQYF
TGTGCCAGCAGTTTACTAGCGGGAGACGCGTATACGCAGTATTTT
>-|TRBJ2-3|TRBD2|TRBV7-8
CASSTWTSGYTDTQYF
TGTGCCAGCAGCACCTGGACTAGCGGTTACACAGATACGCAGTATTTT
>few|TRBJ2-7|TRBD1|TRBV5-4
CASSFGTGSYEQYF
TGTGCCAGCAGCTTCGGGACAGGGTCCTACGAGCAGTACTTC
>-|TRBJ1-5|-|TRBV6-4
CASSEAGDSQPQHF
TGTGCCAGCAGTGAAGCAGGGGATAGTCAGCCCCAGCATTTT
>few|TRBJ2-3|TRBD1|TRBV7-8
CASSSVQGGTDTQYF
TGTGCCAGCAGCTCAGTGCAGGGGGGCACAGATACGCAGTATTTT
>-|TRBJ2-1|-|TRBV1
CTSSQRGPGNEQFF
TGCACCAGCTCACAGCGGGGGCCGGGTAATGAGCAGTTCTTC
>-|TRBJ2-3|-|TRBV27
CASSKSGQAGDTQYF
TGTGCCAGCAGTAAAAGCGGTCAGGCGGGAGATACGCAGTATTTT
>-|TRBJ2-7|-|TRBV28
CASSWASGPGEYEQYF
TGTGCCAGCAGTTGGGCCTCAGGGCCGGGAGAGTACGAGCAGTACTTC
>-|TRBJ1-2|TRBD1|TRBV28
CASRGDSTYGYTF
TGTGCCAGCAGGGGGGACAGCACTTATGGCTACACCTTC
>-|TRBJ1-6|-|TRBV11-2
CASSLRPGYNSPLHF
TGTGCCAGCAGCTTAAGGCCGGGGTATAATTCACCCCTCCACTTT
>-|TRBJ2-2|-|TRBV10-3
CAISAQTGNTGELFF
TGTGCCATCAGCGCGCAGACTGGGAACACCGGGGAGCTGTTTTTT
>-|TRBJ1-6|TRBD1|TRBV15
CATSRDRQTTYNSPLHF
TGTGCCACCAGCAGGGACAGGCAGACAACCTATAATTCACCCCTCCACTTT
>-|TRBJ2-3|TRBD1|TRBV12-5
CASGLTGDGTDTQYF
TGTGCTAGTGGCCTGACAGGGGACGGCACAGATACGCAGTATTTT
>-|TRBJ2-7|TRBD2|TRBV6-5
CASSYKWLAESYEQYF
TGTGCCAGCAGTTATAAGTGGCTAGCGGAATCCTACGAGCAGTACTTC